This is a list of T cell receptor beta chains from one sample in a study of CD8+ T cells in alopecia areata. Using immunoSEQ multiplex PCR, the repertoire was profiled, and TCRdb retains in-frame clones only, with some absent. The repertoire holds 140,000 to 150,000 clones, with approximately 50% as singletons. The sequencing here drew on CD4+ T cells sorted from blood, taken at week 0. Source of these receptors: a human donor with alopecia areata. CDR3s include the opening cysteine and the closing phenylalanine or tryptophan. A D gene is named only where the DNA matches it firmly. Where a row states a size, it is once, few, many or the class of an expanded clone; other rows omit it.

size | J | D | V | CDR3 | DNA
- | TRBJ2-2 | - | TRBV29-1 | CSVAPFYTGELFF | TGCAGCGTCGCACCATTTTACACCGGGGAGCTGTTTTTT
- | TRBJ2-7 | TRBD2 | TRBV4-1 | CASRSSGTSGHEQYF | TGCGCCAGCAGGAGCTCCGGGACTAGCGGACACGAGCAGTACTTC
- | TRBJ2-7 | TRBD1 | TRBV6-5 | CASMTTGTGGYEQYF | TGTGCCAGCATGACAACCGGGACAGGGGGCTACGAGCAGTACTTC
few | TRBJ1-1 | - | TRBV5-1 | CASSSVGTLNLALNTEAFF | TGCGCCAGCAGCTCGGTGGGGACACTAAACTTAGCCCTGAACACTGAAGCTTTCTTT
- | TRBJ1-6 | - | TRBV30 | CAWSSGRSPLHF | TGTGCCTGGAGTTCCGGCAGGTCACCCCTCCACTTT
- | TRBJ1-1 | - | TRBV7-2 | CASSLVSETEAFF | TGTGCCAGCAGCTTAGTATCGGAGACTGAAGCTTTCTTT
- | TRBJ2-1 | TRBD1 | TRBV7-2 | CASSQDRGSYNEQFF | TGTGCCAGCAGCCAGGACAGGGGCTCCTACAATGAGCAGTTCTTC
- | TRBJ1-1 | - | TRBV6-5 | CASTARGSNTEAFF | TGTGCCAGCACCGCACGGGGCTCGAACACTGAAGCTTTCTTT
- | TRBJ2-1 | - | TRBV18 | CASSLAEGNEQFF | TGTGCCAGCTCACTAGCGGAAGGGAATGAGCAGTTCTTC
- | TRBJ2-1 | - | TRBV29-1 | CSVAVLVSYNEQFF | TGCAGCGTTGCGGTACTAGTCTCCTACAATGAGCAGTTCTTC
few | TRBJ2-1 | - | TRBV29-1 | CSVGGLLGYNEQFF | TGCAGCGTGGGGGGACTCTTAGGTTACAATGAGCAGTTCTTC
- | TRBJ2-3 | - | TRBV30 | CAWIRLGASDTQYF | TGTGCCTGGATTCGTTTAGGGGCTTCAGATACGCAGTATTTT
- | TRBJ2-2 | TRBD1 | TRBV18 | CASSPPSGQGASGELFF | TGTGCCAGCTCACCACCGTCGGGACAGGGGGCTTCCGGGGAGCTGTTTTTT
- | TRBJ2-3 | - | TRBV11-2 | CASSFSGITTDTQYF | TGTGCCAGCAGCTTTAGCGGTATAACCACAGATACGCAGTATTTT
- | TRBJ2-1 | - | TRBV5-1 | CASNTGSGNEQFF | TGCGCCAGCAACACAGGGAGTGGCAATGAGCAGTTCTTC
- | TRBJ2-2 | TRBD2 | TRBV5-1 | CASSSGLAGHNTGELFF | TGCGCCAGCAGCTCAGGACTAGCGGGGCACAACACCGGGGAGCTGTTTTTT
few | TRBJ2-5 | - | TRBV2 | CASSDADPAGGETQYF | TGTGCCAGCAGTGATGCGGACCCAGCAGGTGGGGAGACCCAGTACTTC
few | TRBJ1-5 | - | TRBV6-1 | CASSGRWANQPQHF | TGTGCCAGCAGTGGCCGTTGGGCCAATCAGCCCCAGCATTTT
- | TRBJ2-3 | - | TRBV5-1 | CASSLAGPTDNIWADTQYF | TGCGCCAGCAGCTTGGCGGGGCCGACTGATAACATATGGGCAGATACGCAGTATTTT
- | TRBJ1-2 | - | TRBV4-3 | CASSQGLGNYGYTF | TGCGCCAGCAGCCAAGGACTGGGCAACTATGGCTACACCTTC
few | TRBJ2-3 | - | TRBV2 | CASSVLQTTDTQYF | TGTGCCAGCAGTGTCCTACAGACCACAGATACGCAGTATTTT